This T cell receptor beta chain was identified during a study of blood T cell repertoires in COVID-19. Study details: Material from acute and convalescent COVID-19 was sourced from the United States, Italy and Spain. Sources were T cells, B-cell-depleted T cells, or PBMCs; the material itself was cDNA or gDNA.

In the study's own analysis: Amplification of reference gene primers was used by the study to estimate nucleated cell counts. Clones were read by immunoSEQ multiplex PCR, and TCRdb kept only the in-frame ones, dropping some. For V, J and clone size, that table is used; D and trimming come from the DNA. The table has around 100,000 clones, over 75% seen once. The CDR3 is made up of 16 amino acids. Germline CDR1 and CDR2: MNHNS and SASEGT. V dropped 4 bases and J dropped 4; count of bases not matched to a gene: 5. The TCR was taken from a woman aged 70-85 years who had recovered from COVID-19. Specimen: peripheral blood. The genes are TRBV6-1 and TRBJ2-3; 13 bases agree with TRBD2. The CDR3 DNA is TGTGCCAGCAGTGGTAGACTAGCGGGGGGCGCAGATACGCAGTATTTT. The encoded protein is CASSGRLAGGADTQYF.